The next 20 T cell receptor beta chains were all read from a single sample in a study of blood T cell repertoires in COVID-19. The method was immunoSEQ multiplex PCR; TCRdb's version includes in-frame clones alone and lacks a portion of them. The sample has 120,000 to 150,000 clones; about 91% are singletons. What was sequenced was peripheral blood. The receptors were sampled from a woman aged 45-65 years with acute or convalescent COVID-19.

This rearrangement joins TRBV18 to TRBJ2-2; D is perhaps TRBD2 (6 bases). The CDR3 spans 15 residues. Trimming cost V 1 base and J 6 bases, with 12 bases left between them. Germline CDR1 is KGHSH and CDR2 is LQKENI. This CDR3 reads CASSPQGGVAGELFF. In nucleotides, the CDR3 is TGTGCCAGCTCACCACAGGGAGGTGTCGCCGGGGAGCTGTTTTTT.

The chain uses TRBV21-1 and TRBJ2-3; the table calls TRBD2, which could not be checked here. TRBV21-1 is described as a pseudogene. The CDR3 is 18 residues long. In nucleotides, the CDR3 is TGTGCCAGCAGCAATCCGGGACTAGCCCGATCTAGCACAGATACGCAGTATTTT. As protein: CASSNPGLARSSTDTQYF.

J is TRBJ2-2 and V is TRBV5-1; TRBD2 might be the D (5 bases). Germline V CDR1 and CDR2: SGHRS, YFSETQ. Trimming left V 1 base short and J 0 bases short, with 7 bases between. CDR3 length equals 15 residues. The CDR3 loop reads CASSLPGTNTGELFF. CDR3 bases: TGCGCCAGCAGCTTGCCGGGGACGAACACCGGGGAGCTGTTTTTT.

The chain links TRBV29-1 to TRBJ2-4, with D possibly being TRBD1 (6 bases). Trimming left V 4 bases short and J 7 bases short, with 20 bases between. The CDR3 loop spans 15 amino acids. The germline CDR1 and CDR2 sequences are SQVTM and ANQGSEA. The DNA for the CDR3 is TGCAGCGTTGGGGCCCCAGGGGCGGCAGGGAACATTCAGTACTTC. Encoded protein: CSVGAPGAAGNIQYF.

The V gene is TRBV10-1, the J gene TRBJ2-7, with D perhaps TRBD1 (6 bases). CDR3 length: 12 residues. The ends were cut back, 5 bases at V and 5 bases at J, with 10 bases in the middle. The germline V gene encodes CDR1 WNHNN and CDR2 SYGVQD (reference sequence). CDR3 bases: TGCGCCAGCAGTCAAACAGGGAACGAGCAGTACTTC. Its protein is CASSQTGNEQYF.

The chain is built from TRBV29-1 and TRBJ2-6; D perhaps matches TRBD1 (5 bases). Trimming removed 0 bases from V and 4 bases from J, with 16 bases in between. Germline V lookup: CDR1 SQVTM, CDR2 ANQGSEA. CDR3 size: 17 residues. The CDR3 DNA is TGCAGCGTTGAAGATCGACGTAAGGGGTACGGGGCCAACGTCCTGACTTTC. Amino acids: CSVEDRRKGYGANVLTF.

This clone was observed a handful of times. V gene TRBV30 combines with J gene TRBJ1-5; TRBD1 might be the D (6 bases). CDR1 is GTSNPN, CDR2 SVGIG, per germline (reference sequence). This CDR3 contains 14 residues. Trimming took off 1 base at V and 3 bases at J, with 10 bases between the two ends. CDR3 coding DNA: TGTGCCTGGAGTGGGGGGGGCCTCAATCAGCCCCAGCATTTT. Translated, it gives CAWSGGGLNQPQHF.

The genes are TRBV7-7 and TRBJ2-7, with 7 bases aligning to TRBD2. The CDR3 totals 16 residues. Looked up from germline, CDR1 is SSHAT and CDR2 is FNYEAQ (reference sequence). V lost 3 bases and J lost 1; bases outside the gene matches: 9. CDR3 region: CASSLGGGGISYEQYF. The DNA for the CDR3 is TGTGCCAGCAGCTTGGGAGGCGGGGGAATATCCTACGAGCAGTACTTC.

The rearrangement uses TRBV5-1 and TRBJ1-6; TRBD1 matches at 11 bases. The CDR3 totals 15 residues. Germline trimming cut 4 bases from V and 8 bases from J; bases unmatched to any gene: 5. The germline gives CDR1 SGHRS, CDR2 YFSETQ. The CDR3 bases are TGCGCCAGCAGCGCGTCGGGACAGGGGGATTCACCCCTCCACTTT. Translation gives CASSASGQGDSPLHF.

Turning to this clone: A much larger clone is a single base away; this may be a read error. The chain carries TRBV11-2 and TRBJ2-1, with 7 bases fitting TRBD1. Germline V CDR1 and CDR2: SGHAT, FQNNGV. CDR3 length: 13 amino acids. J was trimmed by 4 bases and V by 3 bases; bases with no gene match: 0. The CDR3 coding sequence is TGTGCCAGCAGCTTGGACAGGTACAATGAGCAGTTCTTC. It is translated as CASSLDRYNEQFF.

This chain links TRBV5-1 with TRBJ2-3, with 9 bases lining up with TRBD2. The CDR3 totals 16 residues. Unmatched junction bases numbered 4, after V lost 2 bases and J lost 0 bases. In germline, CDR1 is SGHRS, CDR2 YFSETQ. CDR3: CASSLRTSASTDTQYF. DNA for the CDR3: TGCGCCAGCAGCTTACGGACTAGCGCAAGCACAGATACGCAGTATTTT. The full variable domain, in which reference TRBV5-1 and TRBJ2-3 provide the parts outside the CDR3, is KAGVTQTPRYLIKTRGQQVTLSCSPISGHRSVSWYQQTPGQGLQFLFEYFSETQRNKGNFPGRFSGRQFSNSRSEMNVSTLELGDSALYLCASSLRTSASTDTQYFGPGTRLTVL.

The CDR3 DNA sequence: TGTGCCAGCAACCTAGGCACCAATGAGCAGTTCTTC. It encodes CASNLGTNEQFF. The chain joins TRBV12-3 or TRBV12-4 to TRBJ2-1; no clear D. Trimming pared 7 bases from V and 6 bases from J, leaving 10 bases between. The CDR3 is made up of 12 amino acids.

The chain uses TRBV12-5 and TRBJ1-5; 8 positions agree with TRBD1. The junction had 13 bases not matched to a gene; V was cut back by 3 bases and J by 0 bases. The V gene's germline CDR1 is LGHNT and CDR2 FRNRAP. The CDR3 has 19 amino acids. The CDR3 is CASGFMTGETLNSNQPQHF. The CDR3 bases are TGTGCTAGTGGTTTCATGACAGGGGAGACACTAAATAGCAATCAGCCCCAGCATTTT.

This clone was counted only a few times. This chain connects TRBV30 to TRBJ1-2, with TRBD1 as a possible D gene (6 bases). There are 12 residues in the CDR3. Trimming removed 5 bases from V and 4 bases from J, with 11 bases in between. Germline V gene sequence: CDR1 GTSNPN, CDR2 SVGIG (reference sequence). The CDR3 loop reads CAWLTGGYGYTF. Here the CDR3 DNA reads TGTGCCTGGTTGACAGGAGGCTATGGCTACACCTTC.

This CDR3 reads CASSQEGRGEIDEQFF. Written as DNA, the CDR3 is TGCGCCAGCAGCCAAGAAGGGCGGGGCGAGATCGATGAGCAGTTCTTC. V is TRBV4-1 and J is TRBJ2-1; tentatively, D is TRBD2 (6 bases). Germline V gene sequence: CDR1 MGHRA, CDR2 YSYEKL. The CDR3 totals 16 residues. The V end lost 0 bases, the J end lost 8 bases, and 17 bases lay between the germline ends.

The V call is TRBV28, the J call TRBJ2-1, with TRBD2 identical over 8 bases. Per the germline V gene, CDR1 is MDHEN and CDR2 is SYDVKM. The CDR3 extends over 16 amino acids. Trimming at V came to 5 bases and at J to 4 bases, leaving 10 bases not matched to a gene. The CDR3 DNA reads TGTGCCAGCAGTGGATTCACGGGGGGGATATACAATGAGCAGTTCTTC. Its protein product is CASSGFTGGIYNEQFF.

V and J are TRBV5-5 and TRBJ1-5; D gene uncertain. The CDR3 is made up of 16 amino acids. V lost 0 bases, J lost 4 bases, and 14 bases lay in between. Germline loops: CDR1 SGHKS, CDR2 YYEKEE (reference sequence). This chain's CDR3 is CASSLEGSGYNQPQHF. The CDR3 nucleotides are TGTGCCAGCAGCTTGGAAGGTTCAGGTTATAATCAGCCCCAGCATTTT.

The rearrangement uses TRBV24-1 and TRBJ2-7, with 8 positions matching TRBD1. Germline V gene data show CDR1 as KGHDR and CDR2 as SFDVKD. The CDR3 runs to 15 residues. With 3 bases clipped from V and 5 bases from J, the junction kept 8 bases outside the gene matches. CDR3 sequence: CATSDDGQGRDEQYF. CDR3 DNA sequence: TGTGCCACCAGTGATGACGGACAGGGCAGGGACGAGCAGTACTTC.

The CDR3 coding sequence is TGTGCCAGCAGCTTTTCGAGGGCGCGTGAAAAACTGTTTTTT. Amino acids: CASSFSRAREKLFF. V is TRBV7-9 and J is TRBJ1-4; D is undetermined. Germline V CDR1 and CDR2: SEHNR, FQNEAQ (reference sequence). V was shortened by 3 bases and J by 7 bases, with 12 bases between the two germline ends. This CDR3 is 14 amino acids long.

CDR3 nucleotide sequence: TGTGCCAGCACCACAGGGGCCTTGTACGAGCAGTACTTC. Translating gives CASTTGALYEQYF. The chain is built from TRBV27 and TRBJ2-7; TRBD1 matches at 7 bases. Trimming cost V 7 bases and J 4 bases; bases outside gene matches: 7. CDR1 and CDR2 (germline): MNHEY, SMNVEV (reference sequence). The CDR3 sequence is 13 residues long.